This T cell receptor beta chain was captured by sequencing in a study of blood T cell repertoires in COVID-19. Turning to the study itself: Sources were T cells, B-cell-depleted T cells, or PBMCs; the material itself was cDNA or gDNA.

Germline CDR1 SGHTA, CDR2 FQGTGA. The CDR3 consists of 13 residues. V shed 1 base and J shed 8 bases, with 11 bases lying between them. Assignments of participants to cohorts depended upon their own reported clinical history. Exposed study participants had met a COVID-19 case within 2 weeks before entry. In the original workflow: The assay estimated nucleated cells by amplifying reference gene primers. This table comes from immunoSEQ multiplex PCR, and its TCRdb copy is limited to in-frame clones, with some not included. V and J calls and clone size follow that table, whereas D and trimming were derived from the DNA. Seen here are about 250,000 clones, approximately 85% observed once, and the top ten hold approximately 6.6%.

The rearrangement joins TRBV7-3 to TRBJ1-1; a possible D gene is TRBD1 (6 bases). The specimen was PBMCs or T cells enriched from blood (not recorded which). The sequence was collected from a woman between 50 and 59 years old who had been exposed to COVID-19. In nucleotides, the CDR3 is TGTGCCAGCAGCTTAAACGTCGGACAGGAAGCTTTCTTT. It translates to CASSLNVGQEAFF.